What follows are 30 T cell receptor beta chains derived from one specimen sequenced in a study of cytomegalovirus exposure and HLA in healthy donors. PCR used 60 Vbeta primers and 13 Jbeta primers. This table comes from immunoSEQ multiplex PCR, and its TCRdb copy is limited to in-frame clones, with some not included. The sample includes roughly 45,000 clones. Sequencing input: PBMCs. The receptors derive from a woman aged 25 to 39 in good health and CMV-seronegative.

The chain couples TRBV4-1 to TRBJ1-3, with a possible D match to TRBD1 (5 bases). Germline V lookup: CDR1 MGHRA, CDR2 YSYEKL. Trimming removed 4 bases at V and 0 bases at J, with 19 bases between. This CDR3 comprises 18 residues. The CDR3: CASSPNVGGKSSGNTIYF. Here the CDR3 DNA reads TGCGCCAGCAGCCCCAACGTGGGGGGGAAGAGCTCTGGAAACACCATATATTTT.

The chain has TRBV10-3 and TRBJ2-7, with no clear D. CDR3 length equals 14 residues. V was trimmed by 7 bases and J by 0 bases, leaving 13 bases between them. Looked up from germline, CDR1 is ENHRY and CDR2 is SYGVKD. The CDR3 region is CAITPDPGSYEQYF. For the CDR3, the DNA is TGTGCCATCACTCCAGACCCGGGCTCCTACGAGCAGTACTTC.

The chain combines TRBV5-6 with TRBJ1-2; D is unclear. V gave up 0 bases and J gave up 6 bases, with 12 bases separating them. The V gene's germline CDR1 is SGHDT and CDR2 YYEEEE. The length of the CDR3 is 14 residues. The CDR3 protein is CASSLAQAPNGYTF. In nucleotides, the CDR3 is TGTGCCAGCAGCTTGGCCCAGGCCCCCAATGGCTACACCTTC. Filled out from reference TRBV5-6 and TRBJ1-2, the complete variable domain reads DAGVTQSPTHLIKTRGQQVTLRCSPKSGHDTVSWYQQALGQGPQFIFQYYEEEERQRGNFPDRFSGHQFPNYSSELNVNALLLGDSALYLCASSLAQAPNGYTFGSGTRLTVV.

The chain carries TRBV19 and TRBJ2-6, with D possibly being TRBD2 (5 bases). V lost 1 base to trimming and J lost 4 bases, with 17 bases between them. The CDR3 is 18 residues long. Germline lookup yields CDR1 LNHDA and CDR2 SQIVND (reference sequence). This CDR3 is CASSIATGYPPGANVLTF. The CDR3 nucleotides are TGTGCCAGTAGTATAGCAACGGGGTATCCGCCCGGGGCCAACGTCCTGACTTTC. Complete variable domain (other parts from reference TRBV19 and TRBJ2-6): DGGITQSPKYLFRKEGQNVTLSCEQNLNHDAMYWYRQDPGQGLRLIYYSQIVNDFQKGDIAEGYSVSREKKESFPLTVTSAQKNPTAFYLCASSIATGYPPGANVLTFGAGSRLTVL.

The J gene is TRBJ1-1, the V gene TRBV6-5; TRBD1 matches 7 bases. The CDR3 is 13 amino acids. Unmatched junction bases numbered 4, after V lost 8 bases and J lost 1 base. The germline gives CDR1 MNHEY, CDR2 SVGAGI. CDR3 sequence: CASGRQGNTEAFF. CDR3 nucleotide sequence: TGTGCCAGCGGTCGACAGGGGAACACTGAAGCTTTCTTT.

The chain carries TRBV20-1 and TRBJ2-4; possibly TRBD2 for D (5 bases). Trimming removed 6 bases at V and 6 bases at J, with 9 bases between. The CDR3 has 11 amino acids. The germline gives CDR1 DFQATT, CDR2 SNEGSKA (reference sequence). This CDR3 is CSAPEGNIQYF. The CDR3 bases are TGCAGTGCCCCTGAGGGAAACATTCAGTACTTC.

The chain is built from TRBV7-9 and TRBJ2-1; 10 bases agree with TRBD1. The trim removed 5 bases at V and 3 bases at J, leaving 7 bases unmatched. The CDR3 has 16 amino acids. Germline V gene sequence: CDR1 SEHNR, CDR2 FQNEAQ (reference sequence). The CDR3 loop is CASSARGQGVYNEQFF. CDR3 in DNA: TGTGCCAGCAGCGCTCGAGGACAGGGGGTCTACAATGAGCAGTTCTTC. Using reference TRBV7-9 and TRBJ2-1 for the parts outside the CDR3, the full variable domain is DTGVSQNPRHKITKRGQNVTFRCDPISEHNRLYWYRQTLGQGPEFLTYFQNEAQLEKSRLLSDRFSAERPKGSFSTLEIQRTEQGDSAMYLCASSARGQGVYNEQFFGPGTRLTVL.

The chain is built from TRBV6-1 and TRBJ1-1, with 9 bases aligning to TRBD1. Unmatched junction bases numbered 13, after V lost 1 base and J lost 4 bases. CDR1 MNHNS and CDR2 SASEGT come from the germline V gene. CDR3 length: 18 residues. The DNA for the CDR3 is TGTGCCAGCAGTGAAGGTTTCCGGGACAGGGTAAAGGGCACTGAAGCTTTCTTT. Its protein is CASSEGFRDRVKGTEAFF.

The chain employs TRBV6-4 and TRBJ2-2, with D possibly TRBD1 on 5 matching bases. The ends were cut back, 2 bases at V and 2 bases at J, with 9 bases in the middle. Germline V gene data show CDR1 as MRHNA and CDR2 as SNTAGT. This CDR3 spans 15 amino acids. The CDR3 protein is CASSDGRENTGELFF. As DNA, the CDR3 is TGTGCCAGCAGTGACGGCAGGGAAAACACCGGGGAGCTGTTTTTT.

The rearrangement uses TRBV11-3 and TRBJ2-7; the D gene is possibly TRBD2 (5 bases). The length of the CDR3 is 13 residues. The germline V and J ends were trimmed by 4 bases and 4 bases, with 11 bases remaining between them. Germline-derived CDR1 and CDR2 are SGHNT and YENEEA. Written as DNA, the CDR3 is TGTGCCAGCAGCTCGAGGGTGGGGTACGAGCAGTACTTC. Translation: CASSSRVGYEQYF.

V usage is TRBV15 and J usage is TRBJ1-4; weak D call: TRBD1 (5 bases). Germline CDR1 reads LNHNV; CDR2 reads YYDKDF (reference sequence). V was shortened by 7 bases and J by 4 bases, with 13 bases between the two germline ends. CDR3 size: 14 residues. The CDR3 spells CATNEKGFNEKLFF. The CDR3 DNA reads TGTGCCACCAACGAAAAGGGGTTTAATGAAAAACTGTTTTTT.

The chain uses TRBV19 and TRBJ2-7; 7 positions agree with TRBD1. The CDR3 runs 14 residues. V shed 3 bases and J 3 bases; nucleotides not matched to a gene: 5. Germline V CDR1 and CDR2: LNHDA, SQIVND (reference sequence). CDR3 in amino acids: CASSIRQGHYEQYF. The CDR3 bases are TGTGCCAGTAGTATTCGACAGGGCCACTACGAGCAGTACTTC.

V gene TRBV6-5 combines with J gene TRBJ1-3, with D possibly being TRBD1 (5 bases). Germline loops: CDR1 MNHEY, CDR2 SVGAGI. The CDR3 spans 15 residues. Trimming removed 7 bases at V and 2 bases at J, with 15 bases between. For the CDR3, the DNA is TGTGCCAGCAAGGCCCAGGGAATACCTGGAAACACCATATATTTT. This translates into CASKAQGIPGNTIYF.

The chain uses TRBV4-3 and TRBJ2-7; no clear D. Trimming took off 0 bases at V and 2 bases at J, with 14 bases between the two ends. The V gene's germline CDR1 is LGHNA and CDR2 YSLEER. The CDR3 length is 16 residues. The CDR3 nucleotides are TGCGCCAGCAGCCAAGATCTGGCCAGAACCCCCTACGAGCAGTACTTC. Its protein product is CASSQDLARTPYEQYF.

CDR3 in amino acids: CASSLWTGTTYTDTQYF. CDR3 nucleotide sequence: TGTGCCAGCAGTTTATGGACCGGGACTACCTACACAGATACGCAGTATTTT. This rearrangement joins TRBV28 to TRBJ2-3; 7 nucleotides line up with TRBD2. The CDR3 totals 17 residues. Trimming removed 0 bases from V and 2 bases from J; junction bases left unmatched: 8. The V gene's germline CDR1 is MDHEN and CDR2 SYDVKM. Full variable domain (remainder filled in from reference TRBV28 and TRBJ2-3): DVKVTQSSRYLVKRTGEKVFLECVQDMDHENMFWYRQDPGLGLRLIYFSYDVKMKEKGDIPEGYSVSREKKERFSLILESASTNQTSMYLCASSLWTGTTYTDTQYFGPGTRLTVL.

This chain joins TRBV30 and TRBJ1-2; the D is unclear. The CDR3 loop spans 14 amino acids. The germline V and J ends were trimmed by 5 bases and 5 bases, with 18 bases remaining between them. Germline V lookup: CDR1 GTSNPN, CDR2 SVGIG (reference sequence). CDR3 in DNA: TGTGCCTGGGAACCTCCGGGGTATGAGTATGGCTACACCTTC. Protein sequence: CAWEPPGYEYGYTF.

This chain uses TRBV4-1 with TRBJ1-1; no clear D gene. Trimming pared 3 bases from V and 1 base from J, leaving 12 bases between. CDR1 is MGHRA and CDR2 is YSYEKL in the germline V gene. There are 15 residues in the CDR3. The CDR3 spells CASSHSQLENTEAFF. The CDR3 bases are TGCGCCAGCAGCCATAGTCAGCTAGAGAACACTGAAGCTTTCTTT.

The chain has TRBV6-5 and TRBJ1-4, with TRBD1 matching 7 bases. The CDR3 is 15 residues long. Per germline, CDR1 MNHEY and CDR2 SVGAGI. The trim removed 0 bases at V and 7 bases at J, leaving 5 bases unmatched. CDR3 DNA: TGTGCCAGCAGTTACTCCGGGACAGAGGGTGAAAAACTGTTTTTT. This encodes CASSYSGTEGEKLFF.

The CDR3 region is CATSRGPGGVSGANVLTF. The CDR3 DNA follows: TGTGCCACCAGCAGAGGCCCCGGAGGGGTATCTGGGGCCAACGTCCTGACTTTC. The chain uses TRBV15 and TRBJ2-6, with D possibly being TRBD2 (6 bases). Per germline, CDR1 LNHNV and CDR2 YYDKDF (reference sequence). CDR3 length: 18 amino acids. Trimming removed 1 base at V and 1 base at J, with 14 bases between.

V is TRBV18 and J is TRBJ2-1; the match to TRBD1 covers 10 bases. Germline loops: CDR1 KGHSH, CDR2 LQKENI. The length of the CDR3 is 15 residues. V gave up 2 bases and J gave up 3 bases; unmatched junction bases: 1. CDR3 residues: CASSPRTGGYNEQFF. For the CDR3, the DNA is TGTGCCAGCTCACCAAGGACAGGGGGCTACAATGAGCAGTTCTTC.

The chain uses TRBV28 and TRBJ1-4, with a possible D match to TRBD1 (6 bases). The CDR3 sequence is 14 residues long. With 6 bases removed from V and 4 bases from J, the gap between germline ends came to 12 bases. Per germline, CDR1 MDHEN and CDR2 SYDVKM. CDR3 DNA sequence: TGTGCCAGCAGAAGACAGGAGATTAATGAAAAACTGTTTTTT. Protein sequence: CASRRQEINEKLFF.

V and J are TRBV28 and TRBJ1-1; 9 positions match TRBD1. Trimming cost V 0 bases and J 3 bases; bases outside gene matches: 5. The CDR3 loop spans 16 amino acids. Germline assignment: CDR1 MDHEN and CDR2 SYDVKM. CDR3 in DNA: TGTGCCAGCAGTTTATGGATCCGGGACAGGGACACTGAAGCTTTCTTT. This gives the protein CASSLWIRDRDTEAFF.

The chain joins TRBV18 to TRBJ1-1; 9 bases map to TRBD1. CDR1 is KGHSH and CDR2 is LQKENI in the germline V gene. After removal of 3 bases from V and 1 base from J, the junction contained 9 bases not matched to a gene. The CDR3 length is 17 residues. This CDR3 reads CASSPRDRAGGNTEAFF. CDR3 bases: TGTGCCAGCTCACCTAGGGACAGGGCCGGCGGGAACACTGAAGCTTTCTTT.

The chain is built from TRBV28 and TRBJ1-2, with a weak D call TRBD1 (6 bases). The germline V and J ends were trimmed by 6 bases and 8 bases, with 19 bases remaining between them. The CDR3 loop spans 14 amino acids. The germline V gene encodes CDR1 MDHEN and CDR2 SYDVKM. The CDR3 DNA reads as TGTGCCAGCAGCCTTCAGAGAAGGCAGGGGGGCTACACCTTC. This translates into CASSLQRRQGGYTF.

The J gene is TRBJ2-7, the V gene TRBV30; D possibly corresponds to TRBD2 (5 bases). Germline CDR1 and CDR2: GTSNPN and SVGIG (reference sequence). This CDR3 is built from 14 residues. With 3 bases removed from V and 2 bases from J, the gap between germline ends came to 14 bases. The CDR3 reads CAWRKGLSAYEQYF. CDR3 sequence (DNA): TGTGCCTGGAGGAAAGGGCTTAGCGCCTACGAGCAGTACTTC.

V is TRBV13 and J is TRBJ2-7, with D perhaps matching TRBD2 (5 bases). CDR1 is PRHDT, CDR2 FYEKMQ, per germline (reference sequence). The germline V and J ends were trimmed by 6 bases and 1 base, with 13 bases remaining between them. CDR3 length: 14 residues. Here the CDR3 reads CASRSRGDSYEQYF. CDR3 DNA sequence: TGTGCCAGCAGGAGTCGGGGAGATTCCTACGAGCAGTACTTC. The full variable domain, in which reference TRBV13 and TRBJ2-7 provide the parts outside the CDR3, is AAGVIQSPRHLIKEKRETATLKCYPIPRHDTVYWYQQGPGQDPQFLISFYEKMQSDKGSIPDRFSAQQFSDYHSELNMSSLELGDSALYFCASRSRGDSYEQYFGPGTRLTVT.

V and J are TRBV28 and TRBJ2-1; D gene uncertain. Per germline, CDR1 MDHEN and CDR2 SYDVKM. The V and J ends lost 5 bases and 6 bases respectively, with 14 bases between them. There are 14 residues in the CDR3. As DNA, the CDR3 is TGTGCCAGCAGTCTACTCCTCTCACTCAATGAGCAGTTCTTC. Protein: CASSLLLSLNEQFF.

V gene TRBV28 combines with J gene TRBJ1-2; no firm D call. Trimming removed 3 bases from V and 1 base from J, with 6 bases in between. The CDR3 sequence is 13 residues long. Germline CDR1 reads MDHEN; CDR2 reads SYDVKM. CDR3 region: CASSLADNYGYTF. The CDR3 bases are TGTGCCAGCAGTTTGGCTGATAACTATGGCTACACCTTC.

J is TRBJ2-7 and V is TRBV18; D is possibly TRBD1 (6 bases). Germline V lookup: CDR1 KGHSH, CDR2 LQKENI. This CDR3 is built from 14 residues. V gave up 2 bases and J gave up 5 bases, with 13 bases separating them. CDR3 loop: CASSPDRLRHEQYF. The DNA for the CDR3 is TGTGCCAGCTCACCAGACAGGTTACGACACGAGCAGTACTTC.

The J gene is TRBJ2-3, the V gene TRBV5-1; D is unclear. Germline CDR1 reads SGHRS; CDR2 reads YFSETQ. Trimming removed 0 bases from V and 0 bases from J, with 5 bases in between. The CDR3 has 14 amino acids. Here the CDR3 DNA reads TGCGCCAGCAGCTTGGAGCATAGCACAGATACGCAGTATTTT. It is translated as CASSLEHSTDTQYF.